This T cell receptor beta chain was retrieved from a study of cytotoxic CD8 clonotypes in ibrutinib-treated CLL. Produced via immunoSEQ multiplex PCR; TCRdb's table is partial and in-frame only. In the table there are 160,000 or so clones, about 88% of which are singletons. This clone was found once. The germline V gene encodes CDR1 SGHTA and CDR2 FQGNSA. V was cut by 5 bases and J by 1 base, with 19 bases left in between. The CDR3 runs 17 residues. The chain has TRBV7-2 and TRBJ2-3; weak D call: TRBD2 (5 bases). The source is a human donor with chronic lymphocytic leukemia. Here the sequenced sample was PBMCs, taken at disease progression, from a patient treated with ibrutinib. The CDR3 spells CASSPLRAHFRTDTQYF. CDR3 DNA: TGTGCCAGCAGCCCTTTGAGGGCTCATTTTCGCACAGATACGCAGTATTTT.